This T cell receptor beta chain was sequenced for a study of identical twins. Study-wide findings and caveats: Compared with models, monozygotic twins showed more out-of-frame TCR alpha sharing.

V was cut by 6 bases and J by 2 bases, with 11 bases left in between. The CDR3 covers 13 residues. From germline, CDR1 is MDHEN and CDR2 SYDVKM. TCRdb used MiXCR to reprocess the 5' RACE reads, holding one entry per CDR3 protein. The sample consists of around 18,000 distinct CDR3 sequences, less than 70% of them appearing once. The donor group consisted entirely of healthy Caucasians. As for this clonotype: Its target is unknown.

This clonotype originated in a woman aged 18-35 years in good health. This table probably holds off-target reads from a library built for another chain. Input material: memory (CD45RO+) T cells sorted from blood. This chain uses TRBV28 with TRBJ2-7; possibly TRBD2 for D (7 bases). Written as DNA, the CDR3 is TGTGCCAGCAGAAGCGGGACAACCTACGAGCAGTACTTC. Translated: CASRSGTTYEQYF.